Below, 6 T cell receptor beta chains from the same sample are listed, as sequenced in a study of blood T cell repertoires in COVID-19. Assay: immunoSEQ multiplex PCR; the TCRdb copy retains only in-frame clones and omits some. Of almost 400,000 clones detected, over 75% appear once; the ten largest clones hold approximately 0.96%. Specimen: PBMCs or T cells enriched from blood (not recorded which). The source is a woman in her twenties or thirties with acute COVID-19.

In DNA form, the CDR3 reads TGCACCAGCAGCCACCTCCCCCTGGGACTAGTCGGTCGGGAGACCCAGTACTTC. The encoded protein is CTSSHLPLGLVGRETQYF. The V and J genes are TRBV1 and TRBJ2-5; no check of the table's D call, TRBD2, against the DNA was made. TRBV1 is a pseudogene locus. This CDR3 is built from 18 residues.

This chain uses TRBV19 with TRBJ1-1; TRBD1 agrees at 7 bases. Trimming cost V 5 bases and J 0 bases; bases outside gene matches: 3. Germline loops: CDR1 LNHDA, CDR2 SQIVND (reference sequence). This CDR3 has 14 amino acids. The CDR3 region is CASSWDSMNTEAFF. CDR3 bases: TGTGCCAGTAGTTGGGACAGCATGAACACTGAAGCTTTCTTT. Together with reference TRBV19 and TRBJ1-1, the CDR3 gives the full variable domain: DGGITQSPKYLFRKEGQNVTLSCEQNLNHDAMYWYRQDPGQGLRLIYYSQIVNDFQKGDIAEGYSVSREKKESFPLTVTSAQKNPTAFYLCASSWDSMNTEAFFGQGTRLTVV.

This clone was seen a few times. The V and J genes are TRBV5-1 and TRBJ2-1; 9 bases match TRBD2. The V segment lost 0 bases and the J segment 7 bases; nucleotides outside the gene matches: 5. CDR3 length equals 15 residues. The germline V gene has CDR1 SGHRS and CDR2 YFSETQ. This CDR3 reads CASSLVERGANEQFF. The CDR3 DNA sequence: TGCGCCAGCAGCTTGGTGGAGCGGGGGGCTAATGAGCAGTTCTTC.

The chain has TRBV6-5 and TRBJ1-1; D uncertain. Trimming cost V 8 bases and J 11 bases, with 15 bases left between them. CDR3 length equals 11 residues. Germline V CDR1 and CDR2: MNHEY, SVGAGI. DNA of the CDR3: TGTGCCAGCGGCGGATCCAGTTCGGCTTTCTTT. Protein product: CASGGSSSAFF.

This clone was seen once. The rearrangement joins TRBV24-1 to TRBJ1-2, with 11 nucleotides matching TRBD1. CDR3 length: 15 amino acids. Looked up from germline, CDR1 is KGHDR and CDR2 is SFDVKD. V gave up 3 bases and J gave up 3 bases; unmatched junction bases: 2. The CDR3 nucleotides read TGTGCCACCAGTGATAGGACAGGGGGCGACTATGGCTACACCTTC. Its protein is CATSDRTGGDYGYTF.

The chain links TRBV30 to TRBJ1-1; TRBD1 is a possible D gene (5 bases). Germline values: CDR1 GTSNPN, CDR2 SVGIG (reference sequence). This CDR3 spans 11 amino acids. V lost 2 bases to trimming and J lost 7 bases, with 8 bases between them. The CDR3 sequence is CAWSQGLEAFF. In DNA form, the CDR3 reads TGTGCCTGGAGTCAGGGCCTTGAAGCTTTCTTT.